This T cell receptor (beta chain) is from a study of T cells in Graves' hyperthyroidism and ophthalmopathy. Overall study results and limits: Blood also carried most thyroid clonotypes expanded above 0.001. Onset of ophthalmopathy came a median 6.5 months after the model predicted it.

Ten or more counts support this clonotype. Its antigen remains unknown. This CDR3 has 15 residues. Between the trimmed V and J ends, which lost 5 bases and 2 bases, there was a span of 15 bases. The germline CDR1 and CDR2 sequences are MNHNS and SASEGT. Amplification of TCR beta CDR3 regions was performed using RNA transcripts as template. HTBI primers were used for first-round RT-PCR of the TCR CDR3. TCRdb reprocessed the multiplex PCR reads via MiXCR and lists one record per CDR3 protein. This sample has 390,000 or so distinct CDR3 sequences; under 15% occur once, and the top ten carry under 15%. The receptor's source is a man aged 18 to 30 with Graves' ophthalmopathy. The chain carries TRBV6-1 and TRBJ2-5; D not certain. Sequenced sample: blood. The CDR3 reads CASSYRNLGQETQYF. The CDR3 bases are TGTGCCAGCAGTTATCGGAACCTCGGGCAAGAGACCCAGTACTTC.